This T cell receptor beta chain was sequenced for a study of cytomegalovirus exposure and HLA in healthy donors. Study-wide findings and caveats: Owing to their indistinguishability, certain V segments, notably TRBV6-2 and TRBV6-3, were excluded. In a later analysis, HLA-associated beta chains showed higher expansion and lower generation probabilities than comparable chains. Immune exposure information comprised only CMV serostatus.

Germline V lookup: CDR1 SGHTA, CDR2 FQGNSA. The CDR3 extends over 17 amino acids. V gave up 4 bases and J gave up 9 bases; unmatched junction bases: 16. A remark on this clone: Antigen unknown.

PCR amplification relied on 60 Vbeta primers (plus 13 Jbeta primers). Profiling relied on immunoSEQ multiplex PCR, and the TCRdb table lists in-frame clones only, not all of them. The data contain 150,000 to 180,000 clones, 74% of them singletons. The chain joins TRBV7-2 to TRBJ1-5; 9 positions agree with TRBD1. Material for sequencing was PBMCs. This receptor was identified in a man aged 25 to 40 in good health and CMV-seronegative. The CDR3 spells CASSYRFGDRDLSPQHF. CDR3 sequence (DNA): TGTGCCAGCAGCTATAGATTTGGGGACAGGGACCTTTCGCCCCAGCATTTT.